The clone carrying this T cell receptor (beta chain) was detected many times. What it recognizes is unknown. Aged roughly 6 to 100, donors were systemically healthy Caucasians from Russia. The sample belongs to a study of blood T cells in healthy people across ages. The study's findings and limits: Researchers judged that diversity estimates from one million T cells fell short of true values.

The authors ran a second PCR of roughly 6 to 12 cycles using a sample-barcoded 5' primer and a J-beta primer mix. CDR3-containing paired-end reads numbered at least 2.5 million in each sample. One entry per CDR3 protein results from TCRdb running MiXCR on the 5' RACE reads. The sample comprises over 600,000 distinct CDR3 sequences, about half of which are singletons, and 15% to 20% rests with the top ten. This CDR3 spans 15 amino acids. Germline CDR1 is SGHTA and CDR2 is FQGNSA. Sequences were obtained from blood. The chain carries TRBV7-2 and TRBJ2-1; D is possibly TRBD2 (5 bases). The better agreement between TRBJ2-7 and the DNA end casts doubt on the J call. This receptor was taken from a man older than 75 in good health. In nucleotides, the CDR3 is TGTGCCAGCAGCATTAGCGTCTCCTCCTACAATGAGCAGTACTTC. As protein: CASSISVSSYNEQYF.